This T cell receptor (beta chain) was found in a study of cytomegalovirus exposure and HLA in healthy donors. Trimming took 6 bases from V and 4 from J; bases not matched to a gene: 9. Germline CDR1 and CDR2: SQVTM and ANQGSEA. The CDR3 totals 14 residues. Amplification used 60 Vbeta primers and 13 Jbeta primers. TCRdb's copy holds only in-frame clones and misses some; the assay was immunoSEQ multiplex PCR. The profile covers 76,000 or so clones, with roughly 73% appearing a single time and 15% to 20% taken by the ten largest. The sequence derives from a woman aged 40 to 55 in good health and CMV-seropositive. Input material: PBMCs. The chain links TRBV29-1 to TRBJ2-5; TRBD1 agrees at 9 bases. CDR3 residues: CSVARDRARETQYF. The CDR3 nucleotides are TGCAGCGTAGCCCGGGACAGGGCAAGAGAGACCCAGTACTTC.